This T cell receptor beta chain was found in a study of cytomegalovirus exposure and HLA in healthy donors. The primer mix had 60 Vbeta and 13 Jbeta primers. Only in-frame clones appear in the TCRdb table, and some are missing; sequencing was by immunoSEQ multiplex PCR. The profile shows some 120,000 clones, about 68% of them singletons. This clone has a single count. CDR1 is MGHRA, CDR2 YSYEKL, per germline. The CDR3 sequence is 15 residues long. Trimming pared 0 bases from V and 6 bases from J, leaving 14 bases between. The source is a woman between 35 and 50 years old in good health and CMV-seropositive. The sequenced material came from PBMCs. The chain uses TRBV4-1 and TRBJ1-2; weak D call: TRBD1 (5 bases). The chain's CDR3 is CASSQDPQGIDGYTF. CDR3 in DNA: TGCGCCAGCAGCCAAGATCCCCAGGGTATCGATGGCTACACCTTC.